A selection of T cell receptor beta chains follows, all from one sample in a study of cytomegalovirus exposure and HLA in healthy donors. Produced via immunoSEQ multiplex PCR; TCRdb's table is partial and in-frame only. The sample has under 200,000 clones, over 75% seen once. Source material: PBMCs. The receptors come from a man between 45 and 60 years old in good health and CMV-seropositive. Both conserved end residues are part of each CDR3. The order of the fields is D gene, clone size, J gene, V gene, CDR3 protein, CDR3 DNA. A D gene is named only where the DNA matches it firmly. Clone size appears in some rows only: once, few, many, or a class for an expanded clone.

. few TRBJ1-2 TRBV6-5 CASRSPFNYGYTF TGTGCCAGCAGGTCCCCATTTAACTATGGCTACACCTTC
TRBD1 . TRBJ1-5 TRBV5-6 CASSRMTGSGNQPQHF TGTGCCAGCAGCAGGATGACAGGGTCAGGCAATCAGCCCCAGCATTTT
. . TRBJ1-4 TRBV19 CASSIARRNNEKLFF TGTGCCAGTAGTATAGCTAGACGGAATAATGAAAAACTGTTTTTT
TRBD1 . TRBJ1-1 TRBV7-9 CASSLRDSEAFF TGTGCCAGCAGTCTCCGGGACAGCGAAGCTTTCTTT
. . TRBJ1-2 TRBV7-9 CASSLAAGDYGYTF TGTGCCAGCAGCTTAGCGGCAGGCGACTATGGCTACACCTTC
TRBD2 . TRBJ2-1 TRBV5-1 CASSLGGGSSYNEQFF TGCGCCAGCAGCTTGGGGGGCGGGAGCTCCTACAATGAGCAGTTCTTC
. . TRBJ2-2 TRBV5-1 CASSLVGGLNTGELFF TGCGCCAGCAGCTTGGTTGGGGGCTTGAACACCGGGGAGCTGTTTTTT
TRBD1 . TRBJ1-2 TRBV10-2 CASSFGTGGYFTF TGCGCCAGCAGCTTCGGGACAGGGGGGTATTTTACCTTC
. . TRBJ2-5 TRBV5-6 CASSSAETQYF TGTGCCAGCAGCTCTGCGGAGACCCAGTACTTC
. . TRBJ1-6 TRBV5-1 CASSYSLSMRQNNSPLHF TGCGCCAGCAGCTATAGTTTATCTATGAGACAGAATAATTCACCCCTCCACTTT
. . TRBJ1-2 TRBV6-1 CASSEIQAKVDYTF TGTGCCAGCAGTGAAATCCAGGCTAAAGTGGACTACACCTTC
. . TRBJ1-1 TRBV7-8 CASSFTGNTEAFF TGTGCCAGCAGTTTCACAGGGAACACTGAAGCTTTCTTT
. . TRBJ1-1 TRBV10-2 CASSLPGLTEAFF TGCGCCAGCAGTCTTCCGGGGTTGACTGAAGCTTTCTTT
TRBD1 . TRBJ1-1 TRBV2 CASIRVGTGVTFF TGTGCCAGCATCAGGGTCGGGACAGGGGTTACTTTCTTT
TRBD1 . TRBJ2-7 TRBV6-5 CASSPGQGYHEQYF TGTGCCAGCAGCCCGGGACAGGGGTACCACGAGCAGTACTTC
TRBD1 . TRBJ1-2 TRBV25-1 CASSESKSRGLHGYTF TGTGCCAGCAGTGAATCGAAGTCCAGGGGGCTTCATGGCTACACCTTC
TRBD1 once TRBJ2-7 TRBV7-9 CSSSLANRGQEQYF TGTTCCAGCAGCTTAGCGAACAGGGGGCAGGAGCAGTACTTC
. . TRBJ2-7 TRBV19 CASSINGAYEQYF TGTGCCAGTAGTATAAACGGAGCCTACGAGCAGTACTTC
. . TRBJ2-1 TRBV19 CASSIVALSYNEQFF TGTGCCAGTAGTATAGTAGCGCTTTCCTACAATGAGCAGTTCTTC
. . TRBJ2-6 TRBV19 CASSIRLEGAGANVLTF TGTGCCAGTAGTATCCGCCTCGAGGGGGCTGGGGCCAACGTCCTGACTTTC
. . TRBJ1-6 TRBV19 CASSIGPYVGSPLHF TGTGCCAGTAGTATTGGGCCTTACGTAGGTTCACCCCTCCACTTT
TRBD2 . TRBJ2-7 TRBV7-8 CASSIAGLYEQYF TGTGCCAGCAGTATAGCGGGGTTATACGAGCAGTACTTC
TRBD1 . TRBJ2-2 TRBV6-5 CASSLTGLTGELFF TGTGCCAGCAGCTTGACAGGGCTCACCGGGGAGCTGTTTTTT
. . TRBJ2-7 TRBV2 CASRWDISYEQYF TGTGCCAGCAGATGGGACATTTCCTACGAGCAGTACTTC
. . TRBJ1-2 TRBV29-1 CSVGPGLHATNTF TGCAGCGTGGGCCCTGGACTCCACGCCACTAACACCTTC
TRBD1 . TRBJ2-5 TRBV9 CASSVGDRGGGETQYF TGTGCCAGCAGCGTAGGAGACAGGGGTGGGGGAGAGACCCAGTACTTC
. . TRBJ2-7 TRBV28 CASSLFLVGYEQYF TGTGCCAGCAGTTTATTTCTAGTAGGCTACGAGCAGTACTTC
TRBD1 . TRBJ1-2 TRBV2 CASRDTGDGGYTF TGTGCCAGCAGGGATACAGGGGATGGTGGCTACACCTTC
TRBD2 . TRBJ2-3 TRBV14 CAGSQRGGMQYF TGTGCGGGGTCCCAGCGGGGGGGGATGCAGTATTTT
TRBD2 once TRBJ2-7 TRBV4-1 CASSRDLAGDVYEQYF TGCGCCAGCAGCCGCGATCTAGCGGGGGACGTCTACGAGCAGTACTTC
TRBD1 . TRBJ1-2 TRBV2 CASSELDRGKGGGYTF TGTGCCAGCAGTGAATTGGACAGGGGCAAGGGGGGAGGCTACACCTTC
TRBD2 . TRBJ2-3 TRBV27 CASSFEPRTSGGASDTQYF TGTGCCAGCAGTTTCGAGCCCAGGACTAGCGGGGGGGCATCAGATACGCAGTATTTT
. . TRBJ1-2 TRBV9 CASSITVTSSKDGYTF TGTGCCAGCAGCATTACAGTCACCTCCTCCAAGGATGGCTACACCTTC
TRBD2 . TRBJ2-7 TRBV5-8 CASSLGIKRVVAGDYEQYF TGTGCCAGCAGCCTGGGGATTAAGAGGGTCGTAGCGGGGGACTACGAGCAGTACTTC
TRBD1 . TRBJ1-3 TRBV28 CASSTRGPAGNTIYF TGTGCCAGCAGTACAAGGGGGCCCGCTGGAAACACCATATATTTT
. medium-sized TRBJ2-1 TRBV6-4 CASSDSQDKHNEQFF TGTGCCAGCAGTGACTCTCAGGACAAACACAATGAGCAGTTCTTC